This TCR beta chain was observed in a study of cytomegalovirus exposure and HLA in healthy donors. Across the study: For the approximately 400 genotyped donors, approximately 82% fell within the Caucasian-associated ancestry cluster. Study results and caveats: Links to common viral pathogens appeared, in a later analysis, for several of the most significant clusters.

PCR amplification relied on 60 Vbeta primers (plus 13 Jbeta primers). TCRdb's copy holds only in-frame clones and misses some; the assay was immunoSEQ multiplex PCR. The table includes 130,000 to 150,000 clones, over 55% detected once. Trimming shortened V by 2 bases and J by 0 bases, and 7 bases separated the two germline ends. CDR1 MNHNS and CDR2 SASEGT come from the germline V gene. This CDR3 has 14 amino acids. As for this clone: The antigen is undetermined.

The sequence derives from a man aged 40-49 years in good health and CMV-seronegative. The gene calls are TRBV6-1 and TRBJ1-1; D gene ambiguous. The sequenced sample was PBMCs. The CDR3 sequence: CASSESGVNTEAFF. The CDR3 DNA is TGTGCCAGCAGTGAATCCGGGGTGAACACTGAAGCTTTCTTT.